These 16 T cell receptor beta chains were sequenced from one sample in a study of T-cell reconstitution after alpha-beta-depleted transplantation in children. During its preparation, the TCRbeta library received unique molecular identifiers. MiXCR, run by TCRdb on the PCR reads, gives a single entry per CDR3 protein. The sample includes 500,000 to 600,000 distinct CDR3 sequences, roughly a quarter seen only once; the top ten take approximately 33%. The sample in question was PBMCs, obtained before TCRalphabeta/CD19-depleted stem cell transplant. Receptor source: a boy younger than two with Wiskott-Aldrich syndrome, due to receive a stem cell transplant.

This clonotype was seen a few times. The chain is built from TRBV5-1 and TRBJ2-1; 8 nucleotides align to TRBD2. The V gene end was trimmed by 0 bases and the J gene end by 4 bases; junction bases not matched to a gene: 3. From germline, CDR1 is SGHRS and CDR2 YFSETQ. The CDR3 loop spans 15 amino acids. CDR3 loop: CASSLVLAGYNEQFF. The DNA of the CDR3 is TGCGCCAGCAGCTTGGTGTTAGCGGGGTACAATGAGCAGTTCTTC. Complete variable domain (other parts from reference TRBV5-1 and TRBJ2-1): KAGVTQTPRYLIKTRGQQVTLSCSPISGHRSVSWYQQTPGQGLQFLFEYFSETQRNKGNFPGRFSGRQFSNSRSEMNVSTLELGDSALYLCASSLVLAGYNEQFFGPGTRLTVL.

V is TRBV5-1 and J is TRBJ1-1; TRBD1 agrees at 11 bases. The CDR3 consists of 15 residues. V was clipped by 2 bases and J by 5 bases; unmatched bases: 5. Looked up from germline, CDR1 is SGHRS and CDR2 is YFSETQ. CDR3 protein: CASSFGQGARTEAFF. The CDR3 bases are TGCGCCAGCAGCTTTGGACAGGGGGCGAGGACTGAAGCTTTCTTT.

The chain uses TRBV7-8 and TRBJ2-4, with D perhaps assigned TRBD1 or TRBD2 (5 bases each). The CDR3 has 15 residues. The V gene lost 3 bases and the J gene lost 8 bases, with 17 bases spanning the gap. CDR1 and CDR2 from the germline V gene are SGHVS and FQNEAQ. In DNA, the CDR3 is TGTGCCAGCAGCTTTGGGGCTTTGGGGCGGGACATTCAGTACTTC. As protein: CASSFGALGRDIQYF.

CDR3 sequence (DNA): TGCAGCGATATCAATAGCAATCAGCCCCAGCATTTT. Amino acid sequence: CSDINSNQPQHF. The rearrangement links TRBV20-1 to TRBJ1-5, with D uncertain. This CDR3 comprises 12 residues. Germline V gene lookup returns CDR1 DFQATT and CDR2 SNEGSKA (reference sequence).

The sample holds a few counts of this clonotype. V usage is TRBV2 and J usage is TRBJ2-2; D gene uncertain. The CDR3 runs 16 residues. V lost 2 bases and J 1 base, leaving 11 bases between the germline ends. From germline, CDR1 is SNHLY and CDR2 FYNNEI. The CDR3: CASSEIGQENTGELFF. The CDR3 DNA reads TGTGCCAGCAGTGAAATTGGTCAGGAGAACACCGGGGAGCTGTTTTTT.

The chain has TRBV4-1 and TRBJ2-3; 16 bases agree with TRBD2. From germline, CDR1 is MGHRA and CDR2 YSYEKL. The CDR3 loop spans 17 amino acids. The V and J ends lost 4 bases and 6 bases, in that order; junction bases with no gene match: 7. The CDR3 DNA reads TGCGCCAGCAGCCCCCTGGGACTAGCGGGAGGGGTGGATACGCAGTATTTT. It is translated as CASSPLGLAGGVDTQYF.

This chain uses TRBV7-8 with TRBJ1-2, with TRBD1 matching over 11 bases. Germline CDR1 SGHVS, CDR2 FQNEAQ. V lost 7 bases, J lost 10 bases, and 11 bases stayed unmatched. The CDR3 contains 14 residues. This CDR3 reads CASTHKPGQGDYTF. CDR3 nucleotides: TGTGCCAGCACTCACAAACCGGGACAGGGGGACTACACCTTC.

This clonotype was recorded a few times. The chain has TRBV5-4 and TRBJ2-1; 10 positions agree with TRBD2. V lost 4 bases to trimming and J lost 4 bases; unmatched junction nucleotides: 8. The CDR3 sequence is 16 residues long. Germline loops: CDR1 SGHNT, CDR2 YYREEE (reference sequence). The CDR3 loop reads CASSPGVAGGYNEQFF. The CDR3 DNA follows: TGTGCCAGCAGCCCGGGGGTAGCGGGGGGATACAATGAGCAGTTCTTC.

On this clonotype: Just one base apart from a much larger clone, this may be a read error. V gene TRBV20-1 combines with J gene TRBJ2-4; 7 bases line up with TRBD2. This CDR3 spans 13 amino acids. The V gene's germline CDR1 is DFQATT and CDR2 SNEGSKA (reference sequence). CDR3 residues: CSASRLANNIQYF. The CDR3 DNA follows: TGCAGTGCTAGTAGACTAGCCAATAACATTCAGTACTTC.

This clonotype has just a few counts. This chain uses TRBV12-3 or TRBV12-4 with TRBJ2-2; 7 bases are a match to TRBD2. CDR3 length: 15 residues. The V segment lost 3 bases and the J segment 4 bases; nucleotides outside the gene matches: 5. The CDR3 DNA follows: TGTGCCAGCAGTTTGAACGCGGGAGTCACCGGGGAGCTGTTTTTT. Its protein product is CASSLNAGVTGELFF.

The chain recombines TRBV5-1 with TRBJ2-1, with TRBD1 matching 7 bases. Germline values: CDR1 SGHRS, CDR2 YFSETQ. The CDR3 has 15 amino acids. V lost 6 bases and J lost 9; bases outside the gene matches: 15. CDR3 coding DNA: TGCGCCAGCACTTTGGGACAGACTAAAGTAGGTGAGCAGTTCTTC. This sequence encodes CASTLGQTKVGEQFF.

The chain employs TRBV29-1 and TRBJ2-3; D is unclear. The germline CDR1 and CDR2 sequences are SQVTM and ANQGSEA. The CDR3 length is 13 residues. The V end lost 1 base, the J end lost 4 bases, and 9 bases lay between the germline ends. The CDR3 DNA is TGCAGCGTTGAAGCGGAGACCCCAGATACGCAGTATTTT. It specifies CSVEAETPDTQYF.

In this sample, this clonotype turned up a few times. The V gene is TRBV7-2, the J gene TRBJ2-1; perhaps TRBD2 as D (5 bases). Trimming pared 5 bases from V and 5 bases from J, leaving 16 bases between. The CDR3 spans 15 residues. In germline, CDR1 is SGHTA, CDR2 FQGNSA. DNA for the CDR3: TGTGCCAGCAGCGGCACTAGTCGGCGCAACAATGAGCAGTTCTTC. Its protein is CASSGTSRRNNEQFF.

This clonotype was seen only a few times. This chain links TRBV6-5 with TRBJ2-7; the D is unclear. This CDR3 is 12 amino acids long. The germline V and J ends were trimmed by 6 bases and 4 bases, with 10 bases remaining between them. The V gene's germline CDR1 is MNHEY and CDR2 SVGAGI. The CDR3 nucleotides read TGTGCCAGCAGAGCCGGACCATACGAGCAGTACTTC. Its protein is CASRAGPYEQYF.

This clonotype was found a few times. The chain employs TRBV27 and TRBJ2-7; D perhaps matches TRBD1 (5 bases). CDR1 is MNHEY and CDR2 is SMNVEV in the germline V gene (reference sequence). V lost 5 bases, J lost 0 bases, and 11 bases lay in between. The CDR3 covers 14 residues. CDR3 sequence: CASSKQESSYEQYF. DNA for the CDR3: TGTGCCAGCAGTAAACAGGAGAGCTCCTACGAGCAGTACTTC.

This clonotype was found a few times. The chain joins TRBV5-1 to TRBJ2-1; no firm D call. The germline V gene encodes CDR1 SGHRS and CDR2 YFSETQ. V was cut by 0 bases and J by 4 bases, with 8 bases left in between. The CDR3 has 14 amino acids. The CDR3 region is CASSLARAYNEQFF. The CDR3 nucleotides read TGCGCCAGCAGCTTGGCCCGGGCTTACAATGAGCAGTTCTTC.